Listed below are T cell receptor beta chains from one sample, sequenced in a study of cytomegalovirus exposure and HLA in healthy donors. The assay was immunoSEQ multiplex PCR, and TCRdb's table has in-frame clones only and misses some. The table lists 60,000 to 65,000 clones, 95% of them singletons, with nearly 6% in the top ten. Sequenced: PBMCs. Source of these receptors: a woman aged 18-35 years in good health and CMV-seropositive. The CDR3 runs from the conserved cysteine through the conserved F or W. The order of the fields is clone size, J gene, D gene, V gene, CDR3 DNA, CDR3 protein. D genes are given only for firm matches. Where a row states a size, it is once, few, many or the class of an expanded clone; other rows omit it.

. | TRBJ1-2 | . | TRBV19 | TGTGCCAGTAGTATCCGGGACTCCAAAACGGAGGGCTACACCTTC | CASSIRDSKTEGYTF
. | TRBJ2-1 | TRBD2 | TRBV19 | TGTGCCAGTAGTCCCCCGGGACTAGGCAACTACAATGAGCAGTTCTTC | CASSPPGLGNYNEQFF
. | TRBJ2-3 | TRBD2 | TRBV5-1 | TGCGCCAGCATCGGACTAGCGGGGAGCACAGATACGCAGTATTTT | CASIGLAGSTDTQYF
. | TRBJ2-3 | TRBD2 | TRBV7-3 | TGTGCCAGCAGCAAAGGACTAGCGTACACAGATACGCAGTATTTT | CASSKGLAYTDTQYF
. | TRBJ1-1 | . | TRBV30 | TGTGCCTGGAGCGCTAGAGGGAGGAACACTGAAGCTTTCTTT | CAWSARGRNTEAFF
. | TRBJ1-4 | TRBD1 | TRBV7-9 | TGTGCCAGCAGCTTACGGGACAGGGCTGGGGAAAAACTGTTTTTT | CASSLRDRAGEKLFF
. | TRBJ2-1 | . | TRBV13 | TGTGCCAGCAGCTCCCCGGAACGGAAAAGAGGTAATGAGCAGTTCTTC | CASSSPERKRGNEQFF
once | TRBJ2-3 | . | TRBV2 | TGTGCCACCAACGGACAAGCAGATACGCAGTATTTT | CATNGQADTQYF
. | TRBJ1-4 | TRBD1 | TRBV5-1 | TGCGCCAGCAGTCCCCCTTATGACAGGGACGGTGAAAAACTGTTTTTT | CASSPPYDRDGEKLFF
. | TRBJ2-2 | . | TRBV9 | TGTGCCAGCAGCGTAGAACTAGCTAGCGGGGAGCTGTTTTTT | CASSVELASGELFF
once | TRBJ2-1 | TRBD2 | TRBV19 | TGTGCCAGTACCGCCTCCAAGACTAGCGGGGCCGACAATGAGCAGTTCTTC | CASTASKTSGADNEQFF
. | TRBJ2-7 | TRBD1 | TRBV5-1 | TGCGCCAGCAGCGGGACAGGGCCGGAAAACGAGCAGTACTTC | CASSGTGPENEQYF
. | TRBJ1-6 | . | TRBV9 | TGTGCCAGCAGCGTTTACGGAGGGGGGGCTTCCTATAATTCACCCCTCCACTTT | CASSVYGGGASYNSPLHF
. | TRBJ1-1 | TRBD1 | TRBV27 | TGTGCCAGCAGTTCCCTAGGGGTCGGCGCAGGGGGCACTGAAGCTTTCTTT | CASSSLGVGAGGTEAFF
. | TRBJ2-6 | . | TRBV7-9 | TGTGCCAGCAGCAACACCGGGGTTTTTACTTCTGGGGCCAACGTCCTGACTTTC | CASSNTGVFTSGANVLTF
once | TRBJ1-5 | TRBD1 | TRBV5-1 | TGCGCCAGCAGCGGGGGGACAGGGGAGGATAGCAATCAGCCCCAGCATTTT | CASSGGTGEDSNQPQHF
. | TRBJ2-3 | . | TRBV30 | TGTGCCTGGACTAGCAGTGGGGATACGCAGTATTTT | CAWTSSGDTQYF
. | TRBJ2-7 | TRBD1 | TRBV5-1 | TGCGCCAGCAGCTTGGCCCTGGACAGGTTACCCTACGAGCAGTACTTC | CASSLALDRLPYEQYF
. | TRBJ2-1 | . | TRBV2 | TGTGCCAGCAGTGAACTTTCCAAACAGGATGAGCAGTTCTTC | CASSELSKQDEQFF
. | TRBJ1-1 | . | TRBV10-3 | TGTGCCATCAGTGAGCAGGGGAACACTGAAGCTTTCTTT | CAISEQGNTEAFF
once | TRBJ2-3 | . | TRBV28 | TGTGCCAGCAGTTTACGGGAGCTGGGAGATACGCAGTATTTT | CASSLRELGDTQYF
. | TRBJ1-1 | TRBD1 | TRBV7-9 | TGTGCCAGCAGCTTAGTCGGGGTAGGGGGCCCTGAAGCTTTCTTT | CASSLVGVGGPEAFF
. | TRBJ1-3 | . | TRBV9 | TGTGCCAGCAGCGACATCCAGGGTTCTGGAAACACCATATATTTT | CASSDIQGSGNTIYF
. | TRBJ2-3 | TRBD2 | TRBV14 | TGTGCCAGCAGCCAAGAATTTGCGGGGGGGCCGGTGAGCACAGATACGCAGTATTTT | CASSQEFAGGPVSTDTQYF
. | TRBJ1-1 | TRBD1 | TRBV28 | TGTGCCAGCAGCCACAGGACAGGGCGGATAGGCCGGGACACTGAAGCTTTCTTT | CASSHRTGRIGRDTEAFF
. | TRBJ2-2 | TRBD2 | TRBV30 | TGTGCCTGGAGTCCCTTCCACTTTAGCGGGGGTAGGGAGCTGTTTTTT | CAWSPFHFSGGRELFF
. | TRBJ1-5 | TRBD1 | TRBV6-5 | TGTGCCAGCAGGGGTTTACAGGGGCCCAATCAGCCCCAGCATTTT | CASRGLQGPNQPQHF
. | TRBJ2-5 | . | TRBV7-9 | TGTGCCAGCAGCTTTCAACAGGGTCCTTACCAAGAGACCCAGTACTTC | CASSFQQGPYQETQYF
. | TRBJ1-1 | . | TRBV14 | TGTGCCAGCAGCCCCAACAGGGACGGGGCAGCTTTCTTT | CASSPNRDGAAFF
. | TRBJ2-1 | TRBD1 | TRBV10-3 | TGTGCCATCAGGCGACAGGGGGATGAGCGGGCCTACAATGAGCAGTTCTTC | CAIRRQGDERAYNEQFF
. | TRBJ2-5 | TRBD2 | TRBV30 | TGTGCCTGGAGTGAGGGACTAGCGGGGTGGGTCGGGGAGACCCAGTACTTC | CAWSEGLAGWVGETQYF
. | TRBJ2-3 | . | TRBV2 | TGTGCCAGCCTGGTGCCGGGTGAGGTGACAGATACGCAGTATTTT | CASLVPGEVTDTQYF
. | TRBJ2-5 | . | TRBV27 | TGTGCCAGCAGTTTAATTGGACTACAAGAGACCCAGTACTTC | CASSLIGLQETQYF
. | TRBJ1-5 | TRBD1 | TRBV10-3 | TGTGCCATCAGTGCGGGACAGGGGGGCCGGGGCAGCAATCAGCCCCAGCATTTT | CAISAGQGGRGSNQPQHF
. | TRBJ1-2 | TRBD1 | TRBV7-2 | TGTGCCAGCAGCAGAGATGGTTCAGGGGGCAATGGCTACACCTTC | CASSRDGSGGNGYTF
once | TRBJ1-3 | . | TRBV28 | TGTGCCAGCAGTGGTTTGGACAGCCTCTCTGGAAACACCATATATTTT | CASSGLDSLSGNTIYF
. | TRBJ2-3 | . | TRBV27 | TGTGCCAGCAGTTCGACTAGTTACCGGGTCACAGATACGCAGTATTTT | CASSSTSYRVTDTQYF
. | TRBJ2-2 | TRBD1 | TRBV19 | TGTGCCAGTAGGGACTCCGGGACAGCCAACACCGGGGAGCTGTTTTTT | CASRDSGTANTGELFF
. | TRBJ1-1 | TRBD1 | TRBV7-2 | TGTGCCAGCAGCTTTTTAGGACAGGGTGGCACTGAAGCTTTCTTT | CASSFLGQGGTEAFF
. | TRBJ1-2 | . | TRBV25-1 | TGTGCCAGCAGTGAACGGGGCGCCGGGAGTGGCTACACCTTC | CASSERGAGSGYTF
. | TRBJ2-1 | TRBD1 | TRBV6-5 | TGTGCCAGCAAAAGAGGGACAGGGGTAGGCAATGAGCAGTTCTTC | CASKRGTGVGNEQFF
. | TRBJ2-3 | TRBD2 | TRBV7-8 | TGTGCCAGCAGCCTACTAGCGGGAGGGCCGGGAGATACGCAGTATTTT | CASSLLAGGPGDTQYF
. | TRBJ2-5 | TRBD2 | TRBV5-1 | TGCGCCAGCAGCTTGGCGGGAGGAATGGAGACCCAGTACTTC | CASSLAGGMETQYF
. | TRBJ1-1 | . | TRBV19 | TGTGCCAGTAGTATAGGCGTGAACACTGAAGCTTTCTTT | CASSIGVNTEAFF
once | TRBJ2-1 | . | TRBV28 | TGTGCCAGCAGTTTGCGGTACAATGAGCAGTTCTTC | CASSLRYNEQFF
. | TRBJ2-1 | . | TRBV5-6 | TGTGCCAGCAGCTTGGACAGGTTAGGCGATGAGCAGTTCTTC | CASSLDRLGDEQFF
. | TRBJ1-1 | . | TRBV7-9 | TGTGCCAGCAGCATAAGACCTGAGGGTGAAGCTTTCTTT | CASSIRPEGEAFF
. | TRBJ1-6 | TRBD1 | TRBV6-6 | TGTGCCAGCACCCTGGACAGGGTCGCCTCACCCCTCCACTTT | CASTLDRVASPLHF
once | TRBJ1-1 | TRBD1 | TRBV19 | TGTGCCAGTACTGACGGGACAGGGGGCGACGGGGGCACTGAAGCTTTCTTT | CASTDGTGGDGGTEAFF
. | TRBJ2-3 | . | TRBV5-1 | TGCGCCAGCAGCTCATACAGGGAGGGTGGCACAGATACGCAGTATTTT | CASSSYREGGTDTQYF
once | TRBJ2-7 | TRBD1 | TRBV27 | TGTGCCAGCAGTCGAATCAGACAGGGGGCATCCTACGAGCAGTACTTC | CASSRIRQGASYEQYF
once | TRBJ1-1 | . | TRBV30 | TGTGCCTGGAGTCGCAGTTTGAACACTGAAGCTTTCTTT | CAWSRSLNTEAFF
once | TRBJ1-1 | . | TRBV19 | TGTGCCAGTAGTCTCCTCAGGAACACTGAAGCTTTCTTT | CASSLLRNTEAFF
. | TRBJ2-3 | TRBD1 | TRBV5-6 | TGTGCCAGCAGCACCAGGGACAGCCGCACAGATACGCAGTATTTT | CASSTRDSRTDTQYF
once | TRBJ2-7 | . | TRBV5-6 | TGTGCCAGCAGCTTGGGTAGGGGCGGGAACTACGAGCAGTACTTC | CASSLGRGGNYEQYF
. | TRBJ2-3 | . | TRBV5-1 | TGCGCCAGCAGCTTAACAGGAGATACGCAGTATTTT | CASSLTGDTQYF
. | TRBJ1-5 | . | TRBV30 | TGTGCCTGGAGTGTGGGACAAGAACAGCATTTT | CAWSVGQEQHF
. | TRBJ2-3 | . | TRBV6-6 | TGTGCCAGCAGCGGACAGACCACAGATACGCAGTATTTT | CASSGQTTDTQYF
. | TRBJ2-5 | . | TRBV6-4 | TGTGCCAGCAGTGACGGGACTGATGGGACCCAGTACTTC | CASSDGTDGTQYF
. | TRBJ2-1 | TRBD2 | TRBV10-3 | TGTGCCAGTGGAGGGACTAGCGGAGGCAATGAGCAGTTCTTC | CASGGTSGGNEQFF